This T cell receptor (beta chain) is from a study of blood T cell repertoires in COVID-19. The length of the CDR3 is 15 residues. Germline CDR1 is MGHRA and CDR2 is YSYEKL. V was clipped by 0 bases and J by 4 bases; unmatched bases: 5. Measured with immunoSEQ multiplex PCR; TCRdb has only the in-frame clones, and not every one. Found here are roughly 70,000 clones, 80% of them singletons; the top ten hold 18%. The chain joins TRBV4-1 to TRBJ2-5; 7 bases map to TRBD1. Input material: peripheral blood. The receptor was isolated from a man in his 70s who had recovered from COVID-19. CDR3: CASSQDGDSRETQYF. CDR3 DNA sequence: TGCGCCAGCAGCCAAGATGGGGACAGTCGAGAGACCCAGTACTTC.